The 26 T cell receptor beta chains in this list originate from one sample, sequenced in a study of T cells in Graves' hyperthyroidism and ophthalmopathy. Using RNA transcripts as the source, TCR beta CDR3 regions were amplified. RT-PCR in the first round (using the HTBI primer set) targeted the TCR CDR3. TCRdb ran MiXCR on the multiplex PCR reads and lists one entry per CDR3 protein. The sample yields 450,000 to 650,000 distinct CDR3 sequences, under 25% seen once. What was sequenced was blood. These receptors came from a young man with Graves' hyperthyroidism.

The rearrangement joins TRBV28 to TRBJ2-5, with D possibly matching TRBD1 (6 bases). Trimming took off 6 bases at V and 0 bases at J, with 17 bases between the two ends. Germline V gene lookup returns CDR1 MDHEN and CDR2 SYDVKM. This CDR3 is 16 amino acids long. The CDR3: CASSTYRDINQETQYF. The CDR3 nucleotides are TGTGCCAGCAGCACCTACCGGGACATCAACCAAGAGACCCAGTACTTC.

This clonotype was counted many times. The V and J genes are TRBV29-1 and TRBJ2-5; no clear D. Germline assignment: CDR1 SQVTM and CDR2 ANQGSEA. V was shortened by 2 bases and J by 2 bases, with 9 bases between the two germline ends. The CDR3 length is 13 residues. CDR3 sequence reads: CSVEPGLQETQYF. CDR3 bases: TGCAGCGTTGAACCGGGTTTGCAAGAGACCCAGTACTTC.

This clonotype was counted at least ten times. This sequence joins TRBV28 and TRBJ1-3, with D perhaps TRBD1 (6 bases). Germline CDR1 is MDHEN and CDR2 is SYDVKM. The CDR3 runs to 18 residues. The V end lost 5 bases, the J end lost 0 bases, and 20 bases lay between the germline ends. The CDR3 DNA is TGTGCCAGCAGTCGCTGGGACAACCGCCGCCACTCTGGAAACACCATATATTTT. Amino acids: CASSRWDNRRHSGNTIYF.

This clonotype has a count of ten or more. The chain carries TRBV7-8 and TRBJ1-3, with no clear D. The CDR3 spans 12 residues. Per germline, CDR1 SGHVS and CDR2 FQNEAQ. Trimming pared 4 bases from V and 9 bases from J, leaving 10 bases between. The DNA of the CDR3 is TGTGCCAGCAGCTCTTTTGAAAGCACCATATATTTT. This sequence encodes CASSSFESTIYF. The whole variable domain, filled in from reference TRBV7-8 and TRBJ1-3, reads GAGVSQSPRYKVAKRGQDVALRCDPISGHVSLFWYQQALGQGPEFLTYFQNEAQLDKSGLPSDRFFAERPEGSVSTLKIQRTQQEDSAVYLCASSSFESTIYFGEGSWLTVV.

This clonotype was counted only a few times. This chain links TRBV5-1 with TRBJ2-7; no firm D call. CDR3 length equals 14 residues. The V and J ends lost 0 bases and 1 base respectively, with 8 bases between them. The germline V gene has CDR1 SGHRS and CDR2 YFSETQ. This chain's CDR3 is CASSLVLDSYEQYF. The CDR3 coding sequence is TGCGCCAGCAGCTTGGTTCTGGATTCCTACGAGCAGTACTTC.

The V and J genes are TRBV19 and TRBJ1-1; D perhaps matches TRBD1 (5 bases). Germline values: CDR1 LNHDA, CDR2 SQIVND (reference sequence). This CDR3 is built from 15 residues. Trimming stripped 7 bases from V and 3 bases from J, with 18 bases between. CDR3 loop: CASTFGGALYTEAFF. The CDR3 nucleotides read TGTGCCAGTACCTTCGGGGGAGCTTTGTACACTGAAGCTTTCTTT.

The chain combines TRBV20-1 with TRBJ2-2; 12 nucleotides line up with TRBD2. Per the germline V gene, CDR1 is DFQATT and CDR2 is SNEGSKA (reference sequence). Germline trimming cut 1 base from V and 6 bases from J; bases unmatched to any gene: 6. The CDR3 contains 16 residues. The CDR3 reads CSARGGRLAGAGELFF. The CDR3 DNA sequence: TGCAGTGCTAGAGGGGGAAGACTAGCGGGGGCCGGGGAGCTGTTTTTT.

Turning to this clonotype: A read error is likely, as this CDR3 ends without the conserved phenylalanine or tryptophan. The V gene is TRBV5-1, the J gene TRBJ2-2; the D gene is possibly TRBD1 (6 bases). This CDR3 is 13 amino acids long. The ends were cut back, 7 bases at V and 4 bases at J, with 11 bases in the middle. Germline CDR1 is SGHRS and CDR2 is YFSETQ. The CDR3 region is CASGQFSTGELFY. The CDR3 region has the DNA TGCGCCAGCGGACAGTTTAGCACCGGGGAGCTGTTTTAT.

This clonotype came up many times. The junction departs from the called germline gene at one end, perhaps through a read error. The CDR3 region has the DNA TGTGCCACTAGTGACCGACAGATAGACACCGGGGAGCTGTTTTTT. Translated: CATSDRQIDTGELFF. J is TRBJ2-2 and V is TRBV24-1, with a weak D call TRBD1 (5 bases). Germline loops: CDR1 KGHDR, CDR2 SFDVKD. The CDR3 has 15 amino acids.

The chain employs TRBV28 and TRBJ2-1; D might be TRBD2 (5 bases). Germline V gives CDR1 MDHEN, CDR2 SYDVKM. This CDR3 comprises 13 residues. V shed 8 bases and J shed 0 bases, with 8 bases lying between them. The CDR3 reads CASHRGSYNEQFF. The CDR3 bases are TGTGCCAGCCATCGGGGCTCCTACAATGAGCAGTTCTTC.

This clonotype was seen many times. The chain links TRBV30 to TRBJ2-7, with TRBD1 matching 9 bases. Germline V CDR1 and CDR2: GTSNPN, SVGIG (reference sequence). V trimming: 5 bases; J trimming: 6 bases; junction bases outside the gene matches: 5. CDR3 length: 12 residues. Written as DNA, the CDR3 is TGTGCCTGGGACAGGGGGGAGGCCGAGCAGTACTTC. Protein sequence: CAWDRGEAEQYF.

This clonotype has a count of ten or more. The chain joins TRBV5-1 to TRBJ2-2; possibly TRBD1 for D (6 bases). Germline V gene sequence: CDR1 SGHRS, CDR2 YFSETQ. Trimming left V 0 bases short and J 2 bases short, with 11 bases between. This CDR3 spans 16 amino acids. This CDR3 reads CASSLAGTRNTGELFF. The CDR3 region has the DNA TGCGCCAGCAGCTTGGCAGGGACACGTAACACCGGGGAGCTGTTTTTT.

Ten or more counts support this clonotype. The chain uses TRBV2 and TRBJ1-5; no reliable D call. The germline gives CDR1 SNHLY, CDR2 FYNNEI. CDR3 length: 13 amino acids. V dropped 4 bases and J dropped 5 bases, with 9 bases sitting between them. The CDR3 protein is CASSAGIDQPQHF. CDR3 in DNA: TGTGCCAGCAGTGCCGGGATAGATCAGCCCCAGCATTTT.

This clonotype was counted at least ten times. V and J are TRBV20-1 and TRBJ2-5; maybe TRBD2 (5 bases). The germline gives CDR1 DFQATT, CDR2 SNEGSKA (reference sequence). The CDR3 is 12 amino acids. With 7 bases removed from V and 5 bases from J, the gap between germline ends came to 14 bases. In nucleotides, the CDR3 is TGCAGTGTCTCCCTAGCCGGGGAGACCCAGTACTTC. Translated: CSVSLAGETQYF.

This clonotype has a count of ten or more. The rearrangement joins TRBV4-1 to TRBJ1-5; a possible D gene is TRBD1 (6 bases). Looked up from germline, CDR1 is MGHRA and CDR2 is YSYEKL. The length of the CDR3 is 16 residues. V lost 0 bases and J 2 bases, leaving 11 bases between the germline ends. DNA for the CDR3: TGCGCCAGCAGCCAAGACGCACAGGGCCGCAATCAGCCCCAGCATTTT. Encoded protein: CASSQDAQGRNQPQHF.

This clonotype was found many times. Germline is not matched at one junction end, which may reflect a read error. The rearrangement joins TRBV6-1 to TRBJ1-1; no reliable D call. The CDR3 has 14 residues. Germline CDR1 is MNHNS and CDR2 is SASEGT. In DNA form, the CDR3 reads TGTACCAGCAGTGAAGCTGACAAAGACACTGAAGCTTTCTTT. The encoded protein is CTSSEADKDTEAFF.

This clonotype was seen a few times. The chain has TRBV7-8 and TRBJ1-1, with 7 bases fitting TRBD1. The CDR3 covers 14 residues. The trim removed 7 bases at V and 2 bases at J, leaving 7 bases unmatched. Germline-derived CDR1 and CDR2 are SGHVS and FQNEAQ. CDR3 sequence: CASIPGTDNTEAFF. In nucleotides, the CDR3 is TGTGCCAGCATCCCCGGGACAGACAACACTGAAGCTTTCTTT.

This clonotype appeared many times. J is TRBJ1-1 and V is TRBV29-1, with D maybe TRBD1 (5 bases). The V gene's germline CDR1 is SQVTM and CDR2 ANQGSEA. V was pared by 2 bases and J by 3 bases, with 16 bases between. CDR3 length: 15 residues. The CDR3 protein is CSVEWGGSIDTEAFF. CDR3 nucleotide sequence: TGCAGCGTTGAATGGGGGGGTTCTATAGACACTGAAGCTTTCTTT.

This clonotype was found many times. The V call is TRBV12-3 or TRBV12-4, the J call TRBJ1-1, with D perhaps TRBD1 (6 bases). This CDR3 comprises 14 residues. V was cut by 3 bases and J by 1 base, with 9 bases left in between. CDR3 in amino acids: CASSFRGSNTEAFF. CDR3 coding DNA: TGTGCCAGCAGTTTCAGGGGTTCGAACACTGAAGCTTTCTTT.

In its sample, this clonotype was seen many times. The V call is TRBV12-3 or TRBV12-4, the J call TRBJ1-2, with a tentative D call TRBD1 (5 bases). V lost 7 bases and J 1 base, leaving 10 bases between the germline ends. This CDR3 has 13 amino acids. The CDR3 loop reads CASTPGGNYGYTF. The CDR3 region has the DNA TGTGCCAGCACCCCTGGGGGTAACTATGGCTACACCTTC.

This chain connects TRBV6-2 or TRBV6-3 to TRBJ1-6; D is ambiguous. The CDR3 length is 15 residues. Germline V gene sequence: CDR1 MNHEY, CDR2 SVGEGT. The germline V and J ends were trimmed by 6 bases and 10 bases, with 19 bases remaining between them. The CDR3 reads CASSPLGRMESPLHF. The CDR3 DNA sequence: TGTGCCAGCAGCCCCCTGGGGAGGATGGAATCACCCCTCCACTTT.

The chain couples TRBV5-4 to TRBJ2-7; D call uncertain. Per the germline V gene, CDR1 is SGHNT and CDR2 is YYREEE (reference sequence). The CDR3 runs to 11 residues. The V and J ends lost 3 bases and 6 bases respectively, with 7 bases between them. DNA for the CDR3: TGTGCCAGCAGCTCAGCCGCCGAGCAGTACTTC. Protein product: CASSSAAEQYF.

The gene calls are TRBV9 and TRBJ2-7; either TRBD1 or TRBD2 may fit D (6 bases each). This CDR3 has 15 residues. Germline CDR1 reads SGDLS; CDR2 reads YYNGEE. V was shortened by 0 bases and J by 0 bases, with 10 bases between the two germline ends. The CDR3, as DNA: TGTGCCAGCAGCGTAGGGGGGGCCCTCTCCTACGAGCAGTACTTC. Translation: CASSVGGALSYEQYF.

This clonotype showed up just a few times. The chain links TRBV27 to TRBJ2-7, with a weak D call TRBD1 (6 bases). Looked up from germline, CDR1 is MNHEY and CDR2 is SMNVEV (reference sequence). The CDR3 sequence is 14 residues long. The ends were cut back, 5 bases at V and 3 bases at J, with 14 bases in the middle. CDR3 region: CASSIYPDSYEQYF. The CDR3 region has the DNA TGTGCCAGCAGTATATACCCGGACAGCTACGAGCAGTACTTC.

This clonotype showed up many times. The CDR3 DNA reads TGTGCCACCAGTGACTCAGGGAGGGCTAATGAAAAACTGTTTTTT. It translates to CATSDSGRANEKLFF. The V call is TRBV24-1, the J call TRBJ1-4; perhaps TRBD1 as D (5 bases). CDR1 KGHDR and CDR2 SFDVKD come from the germline V gene. V dropped 4 bases and J dropped 3 bases, with 11 bases sitting between them. The CDR3 runs to 15 residues.

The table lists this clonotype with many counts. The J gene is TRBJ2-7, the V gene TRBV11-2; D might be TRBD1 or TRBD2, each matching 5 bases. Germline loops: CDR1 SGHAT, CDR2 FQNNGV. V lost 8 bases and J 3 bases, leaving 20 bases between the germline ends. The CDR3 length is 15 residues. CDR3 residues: CASRHRGERYYEQYF. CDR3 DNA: TGTGCCAGCCGACATCGAGGGGAGAGGTACTACGAGCAGTACTTC.